Listed here are 32 T cell receptor beta chains from one sample, sequenced in a study of CD8 T cells in Susac syndrome (dated by TCRdb to about 2019). Preparation of the library involved the immunoSEQ multiplex PCR assay. RNA was extracted with the RNeasy kit and roughly 0.5 to 1 ug was reverse transcribed using random hexamers. TCRdb reanalyzed the raw reads on its own, using fastp at Q25 for trimming and MiXCR for clone calling, and kept in-frame beta chains. Every CDR3 protein is listed once, alongside the most common genes and DNA of its rows. The sample table records about 300,000 distinct CDR3 sequences; approximately 89% of these occur just once. Clones ranked in the top ten supply approximately 0.2% of the sample. The sample consisted of CD8+ T cells from PBMCs. All receptors derive from a human donor with multiple sclerosis.

The chain is built from TRBV3-1 and TRBJ2-2, with 10 bases fitting TRBD2. J lost 0 bases, V lost 4 bases, and 8 bases had no gene match. Per germline, CDR1 LGHDT and CDR2 YNNKEL (reference sequence). The length of the CDR3 is 18 residues. CDR3 nucleotides: TGTGCCAGCAGCCTCACACTAGCGGGGCTCGCGAACACCGGGGAGCTGTTTTTT. Encoded protein: CASSLTLAGLANTGELFF.

This clonotype was seen once. The chain recombines TRBV28 with TRBJ1-3; D is undetermined. Germline CDR1 MDHEN, CDR2 SYDVKM. The V end was cut by 5 bases, the J end by 2 bases, with 19 bases between. This CDR3 region has 17 residues. For the CDR3, the DNA is TGTGCCAGCAGTCCTCTCGCTTGGCAGGCGGCTGGAAACACCATATATTTT. This codes for CASSPLAWQAAGNTIYF.

The CDR3 region is CASSPGWDGAYEQYF. Written as DNA, the CDR3 is TGTGCCAGCAGCCCGGGATGGGACGGAGCCTACGAGCAGTACTTC. This chain joins TRBV7-6 and TRBJ2-7, with D perhaps TRBD1 or TRBD2 (5 bases each). The CDR3 runs to 15 residues. The germline V and J ends were trimmed by 5 bases and 2 bases, with 16 bases remaining between them. The V gene's germline CDR1 is SGHVS and CDR2 FNYEAQ.

CDR3 protein: CASSYLVGADTQYF. CDR3 bases: TGTGCCAGCAGTTACTTGGTGGGGGCAGATACGCAGTATTTT. The V call is TRBV6-2 or TRBV6-3, the J call TRBJ2-3, with D possibly called TRBD1 or TRBD2 (5 bases each). The germline V gene encodes CDR1 MNHEY and CDR2 SVGEGT. The CDR3 consists of 14 residues. V was trimmed by 1 base and J by 4 bases, leaving 9 bases between them.

The chain is built from TRBV7-6 and TRBJ1-1; D perhaps matches TRBD1 (6 bases). Trimming removed 5 bases at V and 4 bases at J, with 11 bases between. Germline V gene sequence: CDR1 SGHVS, CDR2 FNYEAQ. The CDR3 extends over 13 amino acids. The CDR3 reads CASSKGVGTEAFF. In DNA form, the CDR3 reads TGTGCCAGCAGCAAGGGGGTGGGCACTGAAGCTTTCTTT.

This chain connects TRBV20-1 to TRBJ2-1, with no clear D. Trimming pared 0 bases from V and 0 bases from J, leaving 12 bases between. This CDR3 region has 16 residues. Germline V lookup: CDR1 DFQATT, CDR2 SNEGSKA (reference sequence). The CDR3 loop reads CSARDWAGNSYNEQFF. For the CDR3, the DNA is TGCAGTGCTAGAGATTGGGCAGGTAACTCCTACAATGAGCAGTTCTTC.

The chain couples TRBV7-9 to TRBJ1-1, with a tentative D call TRBD1 (5 bases). This CDR3 has 15 amino acids. Germline V gene sequence: CDR1 SEHNR, CDR2 FQNEAQ (reference sequence). With 7 bases removed from V and 0 bases from J, the gap between germline ends came to 15 bases. Here the CDR3 reads CASTRAGKMNTEAFF. The CDR3 DNA reads TGTGCCAGCACCAGAGCAGGGAAGATGAACACTGAAGCTTTCTTT.

The rearrangement joins TRBV14 to TRBJ2-7; 8 nucleotides match TRBD2. CDR3 size: 16 residues. V was pared by 1 base and J by 3 bases, with 8 bases of the junction left unmatched. Germline CDR1 is SGHDN and CDR2 is FVKESK. In nucleotides, the CDR3 is TGTGCCAGCAGCCAAGTTATGGGACTAGGTGTCTACGAGCAGTACTTC. This sequence encodes CASSQVMGLGVYEQYF.

This chain joins TRBV9 and TRBJ2-7, with 7 bases aligning to TRBD1. The CDR3 consists of 14 residues. CDR1 SGDLS and CDR2 YYNGEE come from the germline V gene. V lost 0 bases to trimming and J lost 5 bases; unmatched junction nucleotides: 5. CDR3 loop: CASSVEGQFHEQYF. CDR3 DNA sequence: TGTGCCAGCAGCGTAGAGGGACAGTTCCACGAGCAGTACTTC.

This chain connects TRBV6-2 or TRBV6-3 to TRBJ1-2; no clear D. Germline V gene sequence: CDR1 MNHEY, CDR2 SVGEGT. This CDR3 region has 13 residues. With 6 bases removed from V and 4 bases from J, the gap between germline ends came to 12 bases. CDR3 sequence reads: CASRHRDPYGYTF. Written as DNA, the CDR3 is TGTGCCAGCAGGCACCGGGATCCCTATGGCTACACCTTC.

The genes are TRBV28 and TRBJ2-7; weak D call: TRBD2 (6 bases). Germline CDR1 MDHEN, CDR2 SYDVKM. This CDR3 region has 16 residues. Trimming took off 2 bases at V and 1 base at J, with 15 bases between the two ends. The chain's CDR3 is CASSLGMSSVSYEQYF. CDR3 DNA sequence: TGTGCCAGCAGTTTAGGTATGTCTAGCGTATCCTACGAGCAGTACTTC.

A single count supports this clonotype. The V call is TRBV25-1, the J call TRBJ1-2; D is undetermined. The CDR3 covers 14 residues. The germline V gene encodes CDR1 MGHDK and CDR2 SYGVNS. V lost 0 bases, J lost 6 bases, and 11 bases lay in between. CDR3 nucleotides: TGTGCCAGCAGTGAATATCGGCGTTCGGATGGCTACACCTTC. This sequence encodes CASSEYRRSDGYTF.

V is TRBV27 and J is TRBJ2-2; D tentatively fits TRBD1 or TRBD2 (5 bases each). The CDR3 is made up of 14 amino acids. Trimming took 6 bases from V and 6 from J, leaving 14 bases between them. Germline V gene lookup returns CDR1 MNHEY and CDR2 SMNVEV (reference sequence). The CDR3 loop is CASSTGTVPGELFF. CDR3 in DNA: TGTGCCAGCAGCACTGGGACCGTCCCCGGGGAGCTGTTTTTT.

This chain joins TRBV2 and TRBJ2-7, with TRBD1 matching over 7 bases. CDR3 size: 16 residues. Germline V gene sequence: CDR1 SNHLY, CDR2 FYNNEI. V was pared by 6 bases and J by 2 bases, with 13 bases of the junction left unmatched. CDR3 bases: TGTGCCAGCAGGGGCCCTAATCAGGGGGAAACCTACGAGCAGTACTTC. It yields the protein CASRGPNQGETYEQYF. Full variable domain (rest looked up from reference TRBV2 and TRBJ2-7): EPEVTQTPSHQVTQMGQEVILRCVPISNHLYFYWYRQILGQKVEFLVSFYNNEISEKSEIFDDQFSVERPDGSNFTLKIRSTKLEDSAMYFCASRGPNQGETYEQYFGPGTRLTVT.

This chain's CDR3 is CASSLWEGGYNEQFF. In DNA, the CDR3 is TGTGCCAGCAGCTTGTGGGAGGGAGGCTACAATGAGCAGTTCTTC. J is TRBJ2-1 and V is TRBV5-4; 7 nucleotides align to TRBD2. Germline V gives CDR1 SGHNT, CDR2 YYREEE (reference sequence). The CDR3 sequence is 15 residues long. V lost 1 base to trimming and J lost 3 bases; unmatched junction nucleotides: 4.

The rearrangement uses TRBV7-9 and TRBJ1-4; D may be TRBD1 (5 bases). The CDR3 has 17 residues. Germline V gene data show CDR1 as SEHNR and CDR2 as FQNEAQ (reference sequence). V was clipped by 3 bases and J by 8 bases, with 22 bases between them. In DNA form, the CDR3 reads TGTGCCAGCAGCTTCAGCGCTGTGAGGGGCCCGGGGGAAAAACTGTTTTTT. Encoded protein: CASSFSAVRGPGEKLFF. The variable domain in full, with the rest retrieved from reference TRBV7-9 and TRBJ1-4, is DTGVSQNPRHKITKRGQNVTFRCDPISEHNRLYWYRQTLGQGPEFLTYFQNEAQLEKSRLLSDRFSAERPKGSFSTLEIQRTEQGDSAMYLCASSFSAVRGPGEKLFFGSGTQLSVL.

This chain links TRBV12-3 or TRBV12-4 with TRBJ2-1; 7 positions match TRBD2. The CDR3 covers 17 residues. V lost 1 base to trimming and J lost 2 bases; unmatched junction nucleotides: 8. The CDR3: CASSLVRWGGAYNEQFF. The DNA for the CDR3 is TGTGCCAGCAGTTTAGTTAGGTGGGGGGGAGCCTACAATGAGCAGTTCTTC.

The chain recombines TRBV24-1 with TRBJ2-1; no reliable D call. Germline V gene data show CDR1 as KGHDR and CDR2 as SFDVKD. Trimming removed 7 bases from V and 8 bases from J, with 17 bases in between. The CDR3 totals 14 residues. CDR3 coding DNA: TGTGCCACCAGGTCCCCCCTGCCGACCGATGAGCAGTTCTTC. This translates into CATRSPLPTDEQFF.

The chain has TRBV11-3 and TRBJ2-3, with D perhaps TRBD2 (5 bases). This CDR3 comprises 18 residues. Trimming took off 0 bases at V and 5 bases at J, with 21 bases between the two ends. The germline gives CDR1 SGHNT, CDR2 YENEEA. The DNA for the CDR3 is TGTGCCAGCAGCTTAGATCCCCCTTACGAGTCCGGAGGAGATACGCAGTATTTT. It translates to CASSLDPPYESGGDTQYF.

This chain connects TRBV6-2 or TRBV6-3 to TRBJ2-7; 9 bases align to TRBD2. Germline trimming cut 5 bases from V and 5 bases from J; bases unmatched to any gene: 7. Germline V CDR1 and CDR2: MNHEY, SVGEGT. The CDR3 contains 14 residues. CDR3 sequence: CASSQGTSSDEQYF. CDR3 sequence (DNA): TGTGCCAGCAGTCAAGGGACTAGCAGTGACGAGCAGTACTTC.

This sequence joins TRBV4-3 and TRBJ2-7; 9 bases line up with TRBD1. The length of the CDR3 is 15 residues. Germline-derived CDR1 and CDR2 are LGHNA and YSLEER. With 0 bases clipped from V and 3 bases from J, the junction kept 3 bases outside the gene matches. The CDR3 nucleotides are TGCGCCAGCAGCCAAGAGGGGACAGGGCTCTACGAGCAGTACTTC. Residues: CASSQEGTGLYEQYF.

This chain links TRBV27 with TRBJ1-5; D might be TRBD1 (6 bases). This CDR3 contains 14 residues. Trimming removed 4 bases at V and 10 bases at J, with 17 bases between. The germline V gene encodes CDR1 MNHEY and CDR2 SMNVEV (reference sequence). The CDR3 DNA reads TGTGCCAGCAGTTCCCTCGGGGGGCAGAGACCCCAGCATTTT. This translates into CASSSLGGQRPQHF.

The V gene is TRBV5-1, the J gene TRBJ2-7; no clear D gene. Trimming took 1 base from V and 5 from J, leaving 10 bases between them. The germline V gene encodes CDR1 SGHRS and CDR2 YFSETQ. The CDR3 runs to 13 residues. This chain's CDR3 is CASSLQVGHEQYF. The CDR3 bases are TGCGCCAGCAGCTTGCAGGTCGGGCACGAGCAGTACTTC.

The rearrangement uses TRBV14 and TRBJ2-2; D might be TRBD1 or TRBD2, each matching 6 bases. Per germline, CDR1 SGHDN and CDR2 FVKESK. V gave up 1 base and J gave up 4 bases, with 10 bases separating them. CDR3 size: 15 residues. This CDR3 reads CASSQVGGSTGELFF. The CDR3 nucleotides read TGTGCCAGCAGCCAAGTAGGGGGGAGCACCGGGGAGCTGTTTTTT.

This chain connects TRBV5-1 to TRBJ2-4, with TRBD2 identical over 7 bases. Germline V gene data show CDR1 as SGHRS and CDR2 as YFSETQ. V gave up 1 base and J gave up 7 bases; unmatched junction bases: 11. This CDR3 contains 16 residues. The CDR3 spells CASSLSRQGGMNIQYF. In DNA form, the CDR3 reads TGCGCCAGCAGCTTGTCCCGCCAGGGAGGGATGAACATTCAGTACTTC.

This chain connects TRBV11-3 to TRBJ2-1; TRBD2 matches 11 bases. Germline V gives CDR1 SGHNT, CDR2 YENEEA. Trimming removed 2 bases from V and 8 bases from J; junction bases left unmatched: 5. The CDR3 is made up of 15 amino acids. The CDR3 sequence: CASSLSLAGDHEQFF. CDR3 bases: TGTGCCAGCAGCTTATCACTAGCGGGAGATCATGAGCAGTTCTTC.

The V call is TRBV6-5, the J call TRBJ2-7, with 9 bases matching TRBD1. The CDR3 totals 17 residues. CDR1 MNHEY and CDR2 SVGAGI come from the germline V gene. Trimming took 3 bases from V and 2 from J; bases not matched to a gene: 11. CDR3 nucleotides: TGTGCCAGCAGTTATAGGCCCTTGGGGGACAGGGCCTACGAGCAGTACTTC. The encoded protein is CASSYRPLGDRAYEQYF.

The chain has TRBV7-9 and TRBJ2-3; 9 nucleotides agree with TRBD2. CDR3 size: 13 residues. V trimming: 8 bases; J trimming: 5 bases; junction bases outside the gene matches: 5. Germline CDR1 reads SEHNR; CDR2 reads FQNEAQ (reference sequence). Here the CDR3 DNA reads TGTGCCAGCCAGCTAGCGGGGTTAGATACGCAGTATTTT. This translates into CASQLAGLDTQYF.

This clonotype has a single count. The rearrangement links TRBV5-1 to TRBJ2-3; 9 nucleotides align to TRBD2. There are 17 residues in the CDR3. V was pared by 0 bases and J by 5 bases, with 10 bases of the junction left unmatched. Germline V lookup: CDR1 SGHRS, CDR2 YFSETQ. The CDR3: CASSLAQRLAVGDTQYF. The CDR3 DNA follows: TGCGCCAGCAGCTTGGCCCAGAGACTAGCGGTAGGAGATACGCAGTATTTT. The whole variable domain, remainder taken from reference TRBV5-1 and TRBJ2-3, is KAGVTQTPRYLIKTRGQQVTLSCSPISGHRSVSWYQQTPGQGLQFLFEYFSETQRNKGNFPGRFSGRQFSNSRSEMNVSTLELGDSALYLCASSLAQRLAVGDTQYFGPGTRLTVL.

The J gene is TRBJ2-1, the V gene TRBV12-3 or TRBV12-4, with D hard to call. The V gene lost 7 bases and the J gene lost 5 bases, with 9 bases spanning the gap. The CDR3 totals 12 residues. DNA of the CDR3: TGTGCCAGCACTTCACGCCACAATGAGCAGTTCTTC. Encoded protein: CASTSRHNEQFF.

The chain links TRBV7-8 to TRBJ2-7; 8 positions agree with TRBD2. This CDR3 spans 15 amino acids. With 1 base clipped from V and 4 bases from J, the junction kept 6 bases outside the gene matches. In germline, CDR1 is SGHVS, CDR2 FQNEAQ. CDR3 amino acids: CASSLGISGAYEQYF. The CDR3 DNA sequence: TGTGCCAGCAGCTTAGGTATTAGCGGGGCATACGAGCAGTACTTC.

V is TRBV7-8 and J is TRBJ1-5; tentatively, D is TRBD1 (6 bases). The CDR3 runs to 15 residues. Germline V gene sequence: CDR1 SGHVS, CDR2 FQNEAQ. The V end was cut by 2 bases, the J end by 6 bases, with 14 bases between. CDR3 in amino acids: CASSLWTEGSQPQHF. CDR3 DNA: TGTGCCAGCAGCTTATGGACAGAGGGGAGTCAGCCCCAGCATTTT.